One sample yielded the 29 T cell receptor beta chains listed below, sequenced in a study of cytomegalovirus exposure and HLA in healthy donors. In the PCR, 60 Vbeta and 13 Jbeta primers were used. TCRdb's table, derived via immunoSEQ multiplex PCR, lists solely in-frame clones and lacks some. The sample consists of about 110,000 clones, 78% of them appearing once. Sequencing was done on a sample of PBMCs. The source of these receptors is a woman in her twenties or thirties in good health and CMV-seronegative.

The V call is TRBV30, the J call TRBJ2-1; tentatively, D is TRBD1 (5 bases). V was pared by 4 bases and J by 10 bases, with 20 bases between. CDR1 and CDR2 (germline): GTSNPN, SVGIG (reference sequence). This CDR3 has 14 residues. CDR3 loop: CAWKTPRGLREQFF. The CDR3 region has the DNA TGTGCCTGGAAAACCCCAAGGGGTCTCAGAGAGCAGTTCTTC. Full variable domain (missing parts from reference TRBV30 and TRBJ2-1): SQTIHQWPATLVQPVGSPLSLECTVEGTSNPNLYWYRQAAGRGLQLLFYSVGIGQISSEVPQNLSASRPQDRQFILSSKKLLLSDSGFYLCAWKTPRGLREQFFGPGTRLTVL.

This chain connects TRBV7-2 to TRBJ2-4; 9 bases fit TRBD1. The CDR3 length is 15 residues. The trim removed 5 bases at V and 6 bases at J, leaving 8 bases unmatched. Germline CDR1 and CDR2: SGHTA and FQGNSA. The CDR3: CASSTQGQGPNIQYF. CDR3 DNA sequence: TGTGCCAGCAGCACCCAGGGACAGGGACCAAACATTCAGTACTTC.

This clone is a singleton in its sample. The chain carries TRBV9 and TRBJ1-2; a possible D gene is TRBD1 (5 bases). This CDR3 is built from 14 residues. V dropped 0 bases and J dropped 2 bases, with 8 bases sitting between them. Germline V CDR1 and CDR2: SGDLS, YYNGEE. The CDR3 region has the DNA TGTGCCAGCAGCGTAGGACAGTCCAACTATGGCTACACCTTC. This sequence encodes CASSVGQSNYGYTF.

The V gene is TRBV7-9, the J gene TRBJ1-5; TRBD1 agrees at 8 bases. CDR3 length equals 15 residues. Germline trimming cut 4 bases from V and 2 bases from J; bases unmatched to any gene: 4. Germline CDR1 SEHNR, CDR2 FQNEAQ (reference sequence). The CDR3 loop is CASSSSGQGNQPQHF. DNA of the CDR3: TGTGCCAGCAGCTCATCGGGACAGGGCAATCAGCCCCAGCATTTT.

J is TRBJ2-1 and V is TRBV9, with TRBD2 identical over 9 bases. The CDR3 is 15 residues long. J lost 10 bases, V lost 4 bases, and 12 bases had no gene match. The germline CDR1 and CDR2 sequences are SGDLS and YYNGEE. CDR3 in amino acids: CASSFQTSGVEEQFF. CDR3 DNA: TGTGCCAGCAGCTTTCAGACTAGCGGTGTAGAGGAGCAGTTCTTC.

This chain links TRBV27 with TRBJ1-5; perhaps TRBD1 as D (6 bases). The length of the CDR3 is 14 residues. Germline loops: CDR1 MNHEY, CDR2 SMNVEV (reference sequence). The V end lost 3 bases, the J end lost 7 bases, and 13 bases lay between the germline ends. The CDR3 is CASSFLRGGQPQHF. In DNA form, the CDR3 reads TGTGCCAGCAGTTTCCTCAGGGGAGGGCAGCCCCAGCATTTT.

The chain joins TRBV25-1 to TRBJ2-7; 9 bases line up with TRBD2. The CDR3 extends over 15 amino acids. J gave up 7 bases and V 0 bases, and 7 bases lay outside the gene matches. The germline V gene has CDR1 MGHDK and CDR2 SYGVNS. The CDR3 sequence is CASSEYIAGVGEQYF. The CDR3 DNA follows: TGTGCCAGCAGTGAATACATAGCGGGAGTAGGGGAGCAGTACTTC.

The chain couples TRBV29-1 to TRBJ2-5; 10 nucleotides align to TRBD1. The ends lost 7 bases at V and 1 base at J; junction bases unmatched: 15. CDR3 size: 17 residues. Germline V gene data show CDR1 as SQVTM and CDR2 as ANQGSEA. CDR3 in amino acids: CSAAGTGDFWGQETQYF. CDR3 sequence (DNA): TGCAGCGCTGCCGGGACAGGGGATTTTTGGGGCCAAGAGACCCAGTACTTC.

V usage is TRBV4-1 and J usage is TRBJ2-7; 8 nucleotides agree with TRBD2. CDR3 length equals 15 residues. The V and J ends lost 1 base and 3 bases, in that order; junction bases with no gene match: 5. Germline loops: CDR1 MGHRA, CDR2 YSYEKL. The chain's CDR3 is CASSQVSGDLYEQYF. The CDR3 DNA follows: TGCGCCAGCAGCCAAGTTAGCGGGGACCTCTACGAGCAGTACTTC.

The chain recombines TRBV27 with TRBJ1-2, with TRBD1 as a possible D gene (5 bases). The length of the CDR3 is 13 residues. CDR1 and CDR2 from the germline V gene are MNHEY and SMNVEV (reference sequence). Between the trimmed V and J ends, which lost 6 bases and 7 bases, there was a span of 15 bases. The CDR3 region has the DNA TGTGCCAGCAGCCCCGGCAGGGCGATTGGCTACACCTTC. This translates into CASSPGRAIGYTF.

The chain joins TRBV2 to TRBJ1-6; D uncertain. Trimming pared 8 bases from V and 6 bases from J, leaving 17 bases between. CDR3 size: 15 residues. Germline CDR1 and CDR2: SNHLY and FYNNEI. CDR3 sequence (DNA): TGTGCCAGCCTGGCCGAAGAGACGGGTAATTCACCCCTCCACTTT. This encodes CASLAEETGNSPLHF.

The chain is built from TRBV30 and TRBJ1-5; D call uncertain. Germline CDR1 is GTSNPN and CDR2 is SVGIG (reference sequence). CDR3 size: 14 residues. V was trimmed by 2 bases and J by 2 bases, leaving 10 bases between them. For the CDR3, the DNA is TGTGCCTGGAGTATCGGGGTGGGCAATCAGCCCCAGCATTTT. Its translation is CAWSIGVGNQPQHF.

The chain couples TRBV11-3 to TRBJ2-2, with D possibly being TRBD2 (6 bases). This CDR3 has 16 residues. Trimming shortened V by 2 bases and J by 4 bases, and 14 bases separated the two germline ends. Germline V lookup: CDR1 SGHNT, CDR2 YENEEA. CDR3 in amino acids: CASSLSILGGTGELFF. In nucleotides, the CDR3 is TGTGCCAGCAGCTTATCAATCCTCGGGGGCACCGGGGAGCTGTTTTTT.

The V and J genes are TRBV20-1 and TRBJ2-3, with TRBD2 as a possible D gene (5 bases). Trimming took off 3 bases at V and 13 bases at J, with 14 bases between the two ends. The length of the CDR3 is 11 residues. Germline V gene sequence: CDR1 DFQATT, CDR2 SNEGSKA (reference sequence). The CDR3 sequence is CSARDSRLKYF. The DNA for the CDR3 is TGCAGTGCTAGGGACTCCCGGTTGAAGTATTTT.

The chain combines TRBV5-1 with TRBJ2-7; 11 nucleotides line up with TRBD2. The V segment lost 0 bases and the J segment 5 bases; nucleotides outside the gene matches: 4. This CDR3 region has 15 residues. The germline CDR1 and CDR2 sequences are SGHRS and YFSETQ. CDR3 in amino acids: CASSLGTSGSHEQYF. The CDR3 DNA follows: TGCGCCAGCAGCTTGGGTACTAGCGGGAGCCACGAGCAGTACTTC.

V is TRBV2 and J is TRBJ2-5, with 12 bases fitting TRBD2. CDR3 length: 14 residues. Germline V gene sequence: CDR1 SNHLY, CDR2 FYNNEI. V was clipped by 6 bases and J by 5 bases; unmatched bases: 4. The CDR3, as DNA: TGTGCCAGCAGGGGCCTAGCGGGAGGGGAGACCCAGTACTTC. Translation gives CASRGLAGGETQYF.

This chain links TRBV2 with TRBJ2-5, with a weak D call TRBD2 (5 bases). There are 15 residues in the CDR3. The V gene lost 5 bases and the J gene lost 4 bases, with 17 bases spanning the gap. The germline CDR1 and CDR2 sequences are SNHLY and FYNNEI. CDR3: CASSPGLIRAETQYF. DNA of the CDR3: TGTGCCAGCAGTCCCGGACTCATCCGTGCAGAGACCCAGTACTTC.

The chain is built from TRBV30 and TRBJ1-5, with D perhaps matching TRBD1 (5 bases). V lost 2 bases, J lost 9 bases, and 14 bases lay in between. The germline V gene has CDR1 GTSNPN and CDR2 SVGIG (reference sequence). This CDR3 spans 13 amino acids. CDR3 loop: CAWSLQGLGPQHF. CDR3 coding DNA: TGTGCCTGGAGTCTTCAGGGATTAGGGCCCCAGCATTTT.

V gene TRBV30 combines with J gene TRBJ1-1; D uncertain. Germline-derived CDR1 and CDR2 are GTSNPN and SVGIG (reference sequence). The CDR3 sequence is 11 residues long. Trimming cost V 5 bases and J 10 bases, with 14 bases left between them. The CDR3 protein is CAWSNGGRAFF. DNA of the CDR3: TGTGCCTGGTCTAACGGAGGGCGAGCTTTCTTT.

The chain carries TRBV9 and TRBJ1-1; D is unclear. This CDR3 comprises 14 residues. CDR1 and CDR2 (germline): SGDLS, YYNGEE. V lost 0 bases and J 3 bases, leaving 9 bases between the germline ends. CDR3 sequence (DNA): TGTGCCAGCAGCGTAGGTGCAGTGGACACTGAAGCTTTCTTT. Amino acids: CASSVGAVDTEAFF.

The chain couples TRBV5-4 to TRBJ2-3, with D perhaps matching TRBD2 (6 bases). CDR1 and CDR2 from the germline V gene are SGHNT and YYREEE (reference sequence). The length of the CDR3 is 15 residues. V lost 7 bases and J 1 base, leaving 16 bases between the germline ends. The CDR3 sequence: CASLEKEGGTDTQYF. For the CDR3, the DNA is TGTGCCAGCCTAGAGAAGGAGGGCGGCACAGATACGCAGTATTTT.

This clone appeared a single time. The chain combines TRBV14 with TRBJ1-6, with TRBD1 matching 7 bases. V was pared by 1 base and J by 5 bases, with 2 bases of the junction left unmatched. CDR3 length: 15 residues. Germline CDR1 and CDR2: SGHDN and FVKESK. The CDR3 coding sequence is TGTGCCAGCAGCCAAGGACAGGGAAATAATTCACCCCTCCACTTT. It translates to CASSQGQGNNSPLHF.

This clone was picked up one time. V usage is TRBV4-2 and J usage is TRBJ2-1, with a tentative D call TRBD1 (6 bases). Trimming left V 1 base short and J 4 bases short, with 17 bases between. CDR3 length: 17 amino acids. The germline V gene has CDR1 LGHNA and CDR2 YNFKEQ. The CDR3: CASSQVPTGMRYNEQFF. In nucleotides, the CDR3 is TGTGCCAGCAGCCAAGTTCCTACAGGGATGCGATACAATGAGCAGTTCTTC.

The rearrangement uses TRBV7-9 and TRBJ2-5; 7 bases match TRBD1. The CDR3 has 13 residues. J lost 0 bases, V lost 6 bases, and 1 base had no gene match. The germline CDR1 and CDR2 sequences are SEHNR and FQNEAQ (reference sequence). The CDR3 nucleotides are TGTGCCAGCAGACAGGGGAACCAAGAGACCCAGTACTTC. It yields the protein CASRQGNQETQYF.

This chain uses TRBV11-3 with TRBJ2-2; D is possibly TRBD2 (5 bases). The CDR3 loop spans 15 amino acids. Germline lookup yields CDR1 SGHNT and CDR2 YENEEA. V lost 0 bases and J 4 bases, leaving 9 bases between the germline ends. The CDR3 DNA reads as TGTGCCAGCAGCTTAGATCGCGGGCGCACCGGGGAGCTGTTTTTT. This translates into CASSLDRGRTGELFF.

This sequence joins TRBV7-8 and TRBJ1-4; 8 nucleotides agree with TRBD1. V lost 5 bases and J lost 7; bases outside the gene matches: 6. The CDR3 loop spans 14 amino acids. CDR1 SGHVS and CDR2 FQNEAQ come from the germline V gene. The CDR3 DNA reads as TGTGCCAGCAGCCCGGGGACAGGCCCTGAAAAACTGTTTTTT. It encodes CASSPGTGPEKLFF.

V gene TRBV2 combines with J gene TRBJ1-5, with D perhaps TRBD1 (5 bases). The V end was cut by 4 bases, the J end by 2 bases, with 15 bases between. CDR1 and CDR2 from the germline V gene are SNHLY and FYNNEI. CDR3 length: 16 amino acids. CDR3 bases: TGTGCCAGCAGTGGATCGCAGGGCGGACGCAATCAGCCCCAGCATTTT. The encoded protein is CASSGSQGGRNQPQHF.

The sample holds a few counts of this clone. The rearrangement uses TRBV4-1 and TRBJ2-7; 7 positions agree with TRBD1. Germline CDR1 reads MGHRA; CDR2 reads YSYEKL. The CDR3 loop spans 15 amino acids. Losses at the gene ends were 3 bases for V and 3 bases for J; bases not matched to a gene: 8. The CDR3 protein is CASSQIGRGIYEQYF. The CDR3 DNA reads TGCGCCAGCAGCCAGATAGGCAGGGGGATCTACGAGCAGTACTTC.

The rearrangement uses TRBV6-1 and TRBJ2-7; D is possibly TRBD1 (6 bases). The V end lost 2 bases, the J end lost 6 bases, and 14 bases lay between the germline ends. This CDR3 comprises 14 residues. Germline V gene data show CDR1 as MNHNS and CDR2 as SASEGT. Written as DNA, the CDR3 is TGTGCCAGCAGTGAACTTGGGACACCGCTCGAGCAGTACTTC. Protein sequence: CASSELGTPLEQYF.